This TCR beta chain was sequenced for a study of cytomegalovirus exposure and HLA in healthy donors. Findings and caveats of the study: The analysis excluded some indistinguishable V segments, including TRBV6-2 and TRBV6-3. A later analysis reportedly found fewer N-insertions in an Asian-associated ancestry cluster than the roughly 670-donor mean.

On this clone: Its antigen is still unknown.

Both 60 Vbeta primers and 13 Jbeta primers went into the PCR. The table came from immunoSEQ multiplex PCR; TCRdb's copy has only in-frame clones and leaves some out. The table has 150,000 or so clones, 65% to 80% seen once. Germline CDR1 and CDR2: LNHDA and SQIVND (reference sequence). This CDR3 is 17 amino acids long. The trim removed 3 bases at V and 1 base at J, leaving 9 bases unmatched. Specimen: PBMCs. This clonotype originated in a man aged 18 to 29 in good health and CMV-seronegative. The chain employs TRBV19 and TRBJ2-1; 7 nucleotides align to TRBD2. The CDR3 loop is CASSIFGGGDSYNEQFF. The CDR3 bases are TGTGCCAGTAGTATTTTTGGCGGGGGTGATTCCTACAATGAGCAGTTCTTC.